The TCR beta chain under discussion was sequenced for a study of beta chain features in type 1 diabetes. Expressed TCRB transcripts got sequenced, as all isolated RNA was reverse transcribed. The table came from immunoSEQ multiplex PCR; TCRdb's copy has only in-frame clones and leaves some out. The sample records about 160,000 clones, 6.5% to 10% being singletons. Study conclusions and caveats: Moderate yet significant TCRB CDR3 shortening was seen in Type 1 diabetes patients in all four CD4+ subsets.

Comment on this clone: Its antigen remains unidentified.

The clonotype was recovered from a young woman with type 1 diabetes. Sample: central memory CD4+ T cells from blood.

The CDR3 region is CASSVGAGRDTDTQYF. The CDR3 region has the DNA TGTGCCAGCAGCGTAGGCGCAGGTCGAGACACAGATACGCAGTATTTT. The chain employs TRBV9 and TRBJ2-3; D gene ambiguous. Germline V lookup: CDR1 SGDLS, CDR2 YYNGEE. The V end lost 0 bases, the J end lost 2 bases, and 13 bases lay between the germline ends. The CDR3 covers 16 residues.